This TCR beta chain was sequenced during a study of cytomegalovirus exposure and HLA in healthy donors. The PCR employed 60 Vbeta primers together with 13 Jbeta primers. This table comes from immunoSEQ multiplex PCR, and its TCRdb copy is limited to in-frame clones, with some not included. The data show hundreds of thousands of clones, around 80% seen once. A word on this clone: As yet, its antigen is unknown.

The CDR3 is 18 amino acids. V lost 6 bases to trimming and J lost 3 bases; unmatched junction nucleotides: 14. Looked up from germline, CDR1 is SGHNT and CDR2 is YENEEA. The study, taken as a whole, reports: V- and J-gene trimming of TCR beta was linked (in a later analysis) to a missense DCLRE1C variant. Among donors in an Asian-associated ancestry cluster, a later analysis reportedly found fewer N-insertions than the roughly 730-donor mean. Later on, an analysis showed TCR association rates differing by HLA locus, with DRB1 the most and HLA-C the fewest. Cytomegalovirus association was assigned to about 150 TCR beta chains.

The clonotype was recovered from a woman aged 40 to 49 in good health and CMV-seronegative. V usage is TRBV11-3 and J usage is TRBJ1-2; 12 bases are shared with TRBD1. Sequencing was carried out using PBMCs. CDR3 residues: CASSPSPGTGGADYGYTF. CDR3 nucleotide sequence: TGTGCCAGCAGTCCCTCCCCCGGGACAGGGGGCGCCGACTATGGCTACACCTTC.